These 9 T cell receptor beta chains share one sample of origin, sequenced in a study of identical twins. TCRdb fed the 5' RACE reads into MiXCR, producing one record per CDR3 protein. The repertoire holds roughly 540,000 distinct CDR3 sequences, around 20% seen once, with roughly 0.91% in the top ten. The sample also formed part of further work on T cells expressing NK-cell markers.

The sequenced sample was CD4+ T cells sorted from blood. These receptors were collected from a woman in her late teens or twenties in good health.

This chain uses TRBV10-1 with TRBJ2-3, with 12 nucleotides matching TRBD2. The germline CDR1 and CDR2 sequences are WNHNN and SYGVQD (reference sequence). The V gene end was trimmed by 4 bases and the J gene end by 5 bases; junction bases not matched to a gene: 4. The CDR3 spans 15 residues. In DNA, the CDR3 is TGCGCCAGCAGTGTGCTAGCGGGAGGGGGAGATACGCAGTATTTT. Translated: CASSVLAGGGDTQYF.

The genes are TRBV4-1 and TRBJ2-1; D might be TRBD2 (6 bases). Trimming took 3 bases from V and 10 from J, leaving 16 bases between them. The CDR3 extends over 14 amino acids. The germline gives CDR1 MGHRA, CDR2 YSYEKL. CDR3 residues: CASSQGPWAGEQFF. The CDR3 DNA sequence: TGCGCCAGCAGCCAGGGCCCCTGGGCGGGAGAGCAGTTCTTC.

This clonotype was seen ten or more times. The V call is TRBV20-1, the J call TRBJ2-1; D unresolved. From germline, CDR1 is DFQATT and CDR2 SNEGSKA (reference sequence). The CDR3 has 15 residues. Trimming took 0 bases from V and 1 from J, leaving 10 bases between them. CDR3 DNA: TGCAGTGCTAGAGATCGAAGGGAATCCTACAATGAGCAGTTCTTC. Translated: CSARDRRESYNEQFF.

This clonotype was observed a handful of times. CDR3 sequence: CASSLSLGFSEPGELFF. The CDR3, as DNA: TGCGCCAGCAGCTTGTCCCTCGGCTTTTCCGAGCCCGGGGAGCTGTTTTTT. The V gene is TRBV5-1, the J gene TRBJ2-2; no definite D call. CDR3 length equals 17 residues. Trimming pared 1 base from V and 6 bases from J, leaving 19 bases between. Germline CDR1 is SGHRS and CDR2 is YFSETQ.

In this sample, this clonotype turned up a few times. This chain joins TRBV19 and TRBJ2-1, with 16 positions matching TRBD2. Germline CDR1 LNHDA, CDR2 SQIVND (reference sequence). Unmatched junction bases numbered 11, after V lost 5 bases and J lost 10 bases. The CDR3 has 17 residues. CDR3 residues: CASSASGLAGGLAEQFF. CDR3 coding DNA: TGTGCCAGTAGTGCTTCGGGACTAGCGGGGGGGCTCGCGGAGCAGTTCTTC.

CDR3 DNA sequence: TGTGCCAGCAGCAAAGGGGTACTAGCGGGAGAGGCTTCCTACAATGAGCAGTTCTTC. Residues: CASSKGVLAGEASYNEQFF. This chain joins TRBV21-1 and TRBJ2-1; the D call in the table, TRBD2, was not verified against the DNA. TRBV21-1 is flagged as a pseudogene. CDR3 size: 19 residues.

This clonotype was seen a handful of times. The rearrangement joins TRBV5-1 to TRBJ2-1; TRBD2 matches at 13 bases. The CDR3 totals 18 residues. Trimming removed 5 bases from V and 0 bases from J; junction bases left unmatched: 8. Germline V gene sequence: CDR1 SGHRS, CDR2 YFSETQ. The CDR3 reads CASRPLGLAGASYNEQFF. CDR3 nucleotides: TGCGCCAGCAGACCCCTCGGACTAGCGGGAGCCTCCTACAATGAGCAGTTCTTC.

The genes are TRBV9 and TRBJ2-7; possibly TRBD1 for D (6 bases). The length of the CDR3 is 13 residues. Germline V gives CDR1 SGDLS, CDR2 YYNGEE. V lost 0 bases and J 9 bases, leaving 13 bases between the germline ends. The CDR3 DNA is TGTGCCAGCAGCGTAGAAGCTAGAGGGGGGCAGTACTTC. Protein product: CASSVEARGGQYF.

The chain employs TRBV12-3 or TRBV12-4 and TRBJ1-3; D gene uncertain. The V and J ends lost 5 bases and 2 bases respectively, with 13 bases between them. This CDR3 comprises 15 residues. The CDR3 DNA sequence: TGTGCCAGCAGTCCCCGGCAGGCAACTGGAAACACCATATATTTT. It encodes CASSPRQATGNTIYF.